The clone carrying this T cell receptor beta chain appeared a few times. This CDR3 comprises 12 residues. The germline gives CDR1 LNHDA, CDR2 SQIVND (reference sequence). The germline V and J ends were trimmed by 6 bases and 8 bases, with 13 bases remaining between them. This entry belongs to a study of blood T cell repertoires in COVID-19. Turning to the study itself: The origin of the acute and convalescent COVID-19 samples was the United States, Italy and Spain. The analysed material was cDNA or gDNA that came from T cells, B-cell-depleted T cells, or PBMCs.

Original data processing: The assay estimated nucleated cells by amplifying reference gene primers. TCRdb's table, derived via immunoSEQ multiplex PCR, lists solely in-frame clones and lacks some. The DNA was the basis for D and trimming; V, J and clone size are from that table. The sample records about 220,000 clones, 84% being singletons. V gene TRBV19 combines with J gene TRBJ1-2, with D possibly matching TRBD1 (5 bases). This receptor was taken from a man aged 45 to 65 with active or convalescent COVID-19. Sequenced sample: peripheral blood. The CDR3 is CASRMGLTGYTF. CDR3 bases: TGTGCCAGTAGGATGGGACTGACAGGCTACACCTTC.